This T cell receptor beta chain derives from a study of read filtering for tumor transcriptome and immune sequencing. Study background: Patients were approximately 18 male and some 13 female, mean age approximately 60 years, range 47 to 80. General study results and limits: About four fifths of IR-seq clonotypes had a single read, yet these held about 3.5% of reads. Compared with RNA-seq, IR-seq gave much higher clonotype depth and reliability.

From roughly 400 ng of RNA, a library with molecular barcoded alpha/delta and beta/gamma adaptors was made. Each CDR3 protein gets one entry after TCRdb re-called the reads with MiXCR. Of 20,000 to 25,000 distinct CDR3 sequences in the sample, around 13% are singletons; the top ten hold 66%. Sampling of bone marrow took place during active disease in every patient. The CDR3 runs 13 residues. In germline, CDR1 is SGHTA, CDR2 FQGNSA. V gave up 5 bases and J gave up 3 bases; unmatched junction bases: 3. To note about this clonotype: Its specificity is not known.

Sequenced: a population of CD138-negative cells sorted from bone marrow. The rearrangement uses TRBV7-2 and TRBJ1-1; 7 positions match TRBD1. The receptor's source is a donor over 35 with multiple myeloma. CDR3: CASSLGTDTEAFF. As DNA, the CDR3 is TGTGCCAGCAGCCTTGGGACAGACACTGAAGCTTTCTTT.